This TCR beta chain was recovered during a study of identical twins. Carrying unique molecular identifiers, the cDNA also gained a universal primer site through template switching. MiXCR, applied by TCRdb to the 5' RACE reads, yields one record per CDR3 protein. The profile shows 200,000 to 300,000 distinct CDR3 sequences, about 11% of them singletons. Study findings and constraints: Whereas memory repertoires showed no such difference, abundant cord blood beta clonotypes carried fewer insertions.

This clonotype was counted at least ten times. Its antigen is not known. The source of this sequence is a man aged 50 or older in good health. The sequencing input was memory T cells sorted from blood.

The CDR3 DNA is TGTGCCAGCAGCCCCCGCCCAGCGGGGGGCCAGTACCAAGAGACCCAGTACTTC. Amino acids: CASSPRPAGGQYQETQYF. This chain links TRBV4-2 with TRBJ2-5, with TRBD2 identical over 9 bases. The germline V gene encodes CDR1 LGHNA and CDR2 YNFKEQ. This CDR3 comprises 18 residues. The V gene end was trimmed by 4 bases and the J gene end by 0 bases; junction bases not matched to a gene: 12.